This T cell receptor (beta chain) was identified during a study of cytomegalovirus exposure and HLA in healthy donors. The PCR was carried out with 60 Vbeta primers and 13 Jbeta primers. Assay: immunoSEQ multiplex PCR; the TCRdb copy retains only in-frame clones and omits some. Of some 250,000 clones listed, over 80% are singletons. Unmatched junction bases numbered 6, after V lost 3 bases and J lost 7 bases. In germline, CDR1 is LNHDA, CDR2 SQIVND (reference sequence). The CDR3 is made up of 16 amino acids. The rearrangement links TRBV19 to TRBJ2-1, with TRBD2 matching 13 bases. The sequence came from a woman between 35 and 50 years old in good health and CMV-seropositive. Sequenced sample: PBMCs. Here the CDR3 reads CASSIYGTSGINEQFF. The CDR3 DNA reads TGTGCCAGTAGTATTTACGGGACTAGCGGGATAAATGAGCAGTTCTTC.